These T cell receptor beta chains were read from a single sample in a study of immune cell composition in non-small cell lung cancer. Using immunoSEQ multiplex PCR, the repertoire was profiled, and TCRdb retains in-frame clones only, with some absent. The data contain roughly 4,900 clones, around 83% of them seen just once; the ten biggest clones take up roughly 12%. Material: lung tumor tissue. These TCRs come from a human donor with non-small cell lung cancer. The CDR3 runs from the conserved cysteine through the conserved F or W. A D gene is named only where the DNA matches it firmly. Rows give clone size only sometimes, using once, few, many, or a class for an expanded clone.

D gene: NA
clone size: NA
J gene: TRBJ1-1
V gene: TRBV11-2
CDR3 DNA: TGTGCCAGCAGCGCCCCGATGAGAGGGCAGACGACTGAAGCTTTCTTT
CDR3 protein: CASSAPMRGQTTEAFF

D gene: NA
clone size: NA
J gene: TRBJ1-1
V gene: TRBV19
CDR3 DNA: TGTGCCAGTAGTATGCCAGGGGTGAACACTGAAGCTTTCTTT
CDR3 protein: CASSMPGVNTEAFF

D gene: TRBD2
clone size: NA
J gene: TRBJ2-5
V gene: TRBV11-2
CDR3 DNA: TGTGCCAGCAGCTTTCAGGGACTAGCGGGGGGGGAGACCCAGTACTTC
CDR3 protein: CASSFQGLAGGETQYF

D gene: TRBD2
clone size: NA
J gene: TRBJ2-1
V gene: TRBV5-1
CDR3 DNA: TGCGCCAGCAGCTTGGCAGCGGGGGGGCAATACAATGAGCAGTTCTTC
CDR3 protein: CASSLAAGGQYNEQFF

D gene: NA
clone size: few
J gene: TRBJ1-1
V gene: TRBV6-1
CDR3 DNA: TGTGCCAGCAGTGAAGCAGGTCCCAGGGGTAACACTGAAGCTTTCTTT
CDR3 protein: CASSEAGPRGNTEAFF

D gene: NA
clone size: NA
J gene: TRBJ2-6
V gene: TRBV23-1
CDR3 DNA: TGCGCCAGCAGTGGATGTGGGCTCGAACAAAGTCGGGCCAACGTCCTGACTTTC
CDR3 protein: CASSGCGLEQSRANVLTF

D gene: TRBD2
clone size: few
J gene: TRBJ2-1
V gene: TRBV7-9
CDR3 DNA: TGTGCCAGCAGCCCAAGTTTACTAGCGGGGGGCCCACGGGAGCAGTTCTTC
CDR3 protein: CASSPSLLAGGPREQFF

D gene: NA
clone size: NA
J gene: TRBJ1-1
V gene: TRBV5-4
CDR3 DNA: TGTGCCAGCAGTTGGGCGGGCAAGAACACTGAAGCTTTCTTT
CDR3 protein: CASSWAGKNTEAFF

D gene: TRBD1
clone size: NA
J gene: TRBJ1-3
V gene: TRBV29-1
CDR3 DNA: TGCAGCGTTGAAGAATATGGGTCAGGGGGTTACAGCTCCCGCTCTGGAAACACCATATATTTT
CDR3 protein: CSVEEYGSGGYSSRSGNTIYF

D gene: NA
clone size: few
J gene: TRBJ2-3
V gene: TRBV18
CDR3 DNA: TGTGCCAGCTCACAGACTCTTGGCACAGATACGCAGTATTTT
CDR3 protein: CASSQTLGTDTQYF

D gene: NA
clone size: few
J gene: TRBJ2-1
V gene: TRBV15
CDR3 DNA: TGTGCCACCAGCCCGCTAGCGACTGAGCAGTTCTTC
CDR3 protein: CATSPLATEQFF

D gene: TRBD1
clone size: NA
J gene: TRBJ1-4
V gene: TRBV19
CDR3 DNA: TGTGCCAGTAGTCCTCCCACCGGGACAGGCCTCTCGGGTAATGAAAAACTGTTTTTT
CDR3 protein: CASSPPTGTGLSGNEKLFF

D gene: NA
clone size: few
J gene: TRBJ2-2
V gene: TRBV6-4
CDR3 DNA: TGTGCCAGCAGCCACCCCAGGGGCGGGAACACCGGGGAGCTGTTTTTT
CDR3 protein: CASSHPRGGNTGELFF

D gene: TRBD2
clone size: NA
J gene: TRBJ2-5
V gene: TRBV7-2
CDR3 DNA: TGTGCCAGCAGCCTTGGACTAGCGGGGGCCTCACGCTCAGAGACCCAGTACTTC
CDR3 protein: CASSLGLAGASRSETQYF

D gene: NA
clone size: NA
J gene: TRBJ2-1
V gene: TRBV7-3
CDR3 DNA: TGTGCCAGCAGCCCGGGGCCGCAGAGGAGCTCCTACAATGAGCAGTTCTTC
CDR3 protein: CASSPGPQRSSYNEQFF

D gene: TRBD1
clone size: once
J gene: TRBJ2-3
V gene: TRBV6-5
CDR3 DNA: TGTGCCAGCAGTTACTTCGGGACAGGGAGAGGCGATACGCAGTATTTT
CDR3 protein: CASSYFGTGRGDTQYF

D gene: NA
clone size: few
J gene: TRBJ2-6
V gene: TRBV4-2
CDR3 DNA: TGTGCCAGCAGCCAAGGAGGGGGACTGGCCACTGGGGCCAACGTCCTGACTTTC
CDR3 protein: CASSQGGGLATGANVLTF

D gene: TRBD1
clone size: NA
J gene: TRBJ1-1
V gene: TRBV19
CDR3 DNA: TGTGCCAGTATCGATCGGGGGACAGGGAACACTGAAGCTTTCTTT
CDR3 protein: CASIDRGTGNTEAFF

D gene: NA
clone size: NA
J gene: TRBJ1-3
V gene: TRBV12-5
CDR3 DNA: TGTGCTAGTGCTGGAAACACCATATATTTT
CDR3 protein: CASAGNTIYF

D gene: NA
clone size: few
J gene: TRBJ1-2
V gene: TRBV5-5
CDR3 DNA: TGTGCCAGCAGCTTGGAATCAGGTGCCTATGGCTACACCTTC
CDR3 protein: CASSLESGAYGYTF

D gene: NA
clone size: NA
J gene: TRBJ1-5
V gene: TRBV10-1
CDR3 DNA: TGCGCCAGCCGGGCAGCGGCTCGCAATCAGCCCCAGCATTTT
CDR3 protein: CASRAAARNQPQHF

D gene: TRBD2
clone size: NA
J gene: TRBJ2-5
V gene: TRBV5-4
CDR3 DNA: TGTGCCAGCAGCTCGACTAGCGGGGGGCGGGGAGAGACCCAGTACTTC
CDR3 protein: CASSSTSGGRGETQYF

D gene: NA
clone size: NA
J gene: TRBJ1-1
V gene: TRBV28
CDR3 DNA: TGTGCCAGCAGTTTGTCCGGGGGACCCCGGAAAGCTTTCTTT
CDR3 protein: CASSLSGGPRKAFF

D gene: NA
clone size: once
J gene: TRBJ1-2
V gene: TRBV9
CDR3 DNA: TGTGCCAGCAGCGTAGGCCCATCGGGAAATAACTATGGCTACACCTTC
CDR3 protein: CASSVGPSGNNYGYTF

D gene: TRBD1
clone size: NA
J gene: TRBJ1-5
V gene: TRBV5-4
CDR3 DNA: TGTGCCAGCAGCCAAGCGCGACAGGGGGCTAACCAGCCCCAGCATTTT
CDR3 protein: CASSQARQGANQPQHF

D gene: NA
clone size: NA
J gene: TRBJ1-2
V gene: TRBV7-9
CDR3 DNA: TGTGCCAGCAGCTTAGCAGGGGCTAACTATGGCTACACCTTC
CDR3 protein: CASSLAGANYGYTF

D gene: NA
clone size: NA
J gene: TRBJ1-3
V gene: TRBV5-4
CDR3 DNA: TGTGCCAGCAGCCCGACTCGCTCTGGAAACACCATATATTTT
CDR3 protein: CASSPTRSGNTIYF